This T cell receptor (beta chain) was obtained from a study of CD8+ T cells in alopecia areata. Specimens obtained from alopecia areata patients comprised lesional scalp punch biopsies and peripheral blood. This clone showed up just a few times. This CDR3 contains 17 residues. Germline V gene lookup returns CDR1 SQVTM and CDR2 ANQGSEA. RNA extraction was followed by reverse transcription into cDNA, which acted as the sequencing template. The method was immunoSEQ multiplex PCR; TCRdb's version includes in-frame clones alone and lacks a portion of them. The table shows roughly 60,000 clones, with roughly 40% occurring only once.

The sequenced material came from NKG2D-low CD8+ T cells sorted from blood. This clonotype was obtained from a human donor with alopecia areata. V and J are TRBV29-1 and TRBJ2-5; D remains ambiguous. The end of the DNA aligns better with TRBJ2-7, so the J call may be wrong. This chain's CDR3 is CSVEELLRVGCTYEQYF. The DNA for the CDR3 is TGCAGCGTTGAAGAGCTGCTCCGTGTGGGATGCACCTACGAGCAGTACTTC.